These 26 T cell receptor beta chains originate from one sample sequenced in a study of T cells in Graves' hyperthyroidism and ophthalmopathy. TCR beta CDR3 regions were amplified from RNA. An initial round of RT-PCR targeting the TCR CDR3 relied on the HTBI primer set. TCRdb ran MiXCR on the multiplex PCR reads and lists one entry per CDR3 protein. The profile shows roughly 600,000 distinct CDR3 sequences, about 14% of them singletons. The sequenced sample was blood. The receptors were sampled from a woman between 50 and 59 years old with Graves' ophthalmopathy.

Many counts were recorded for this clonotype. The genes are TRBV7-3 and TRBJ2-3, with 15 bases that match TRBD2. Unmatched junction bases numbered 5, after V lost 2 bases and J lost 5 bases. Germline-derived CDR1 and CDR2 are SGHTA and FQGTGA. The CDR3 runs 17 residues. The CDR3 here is CASSLPGLAGGLDTQYF. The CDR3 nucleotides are TGTGCCAGCAGCTTACCCGGACTAGCGGGAGGGTTAGATACGCAGTATTTT.

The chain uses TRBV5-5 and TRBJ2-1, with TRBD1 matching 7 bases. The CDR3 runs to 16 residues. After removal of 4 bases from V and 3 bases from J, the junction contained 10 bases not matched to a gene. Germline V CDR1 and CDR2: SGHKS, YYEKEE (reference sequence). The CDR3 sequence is CASSPEGAGGYNEQFF. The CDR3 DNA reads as TGTGCCAGCAGCCCCGAAGGGGCAGGGGGCTACAATGAGCAGTTCTTC.

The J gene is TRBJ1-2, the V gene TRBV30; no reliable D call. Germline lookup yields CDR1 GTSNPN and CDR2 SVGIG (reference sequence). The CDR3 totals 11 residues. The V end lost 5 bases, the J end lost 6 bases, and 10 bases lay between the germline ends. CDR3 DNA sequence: TGTGCCTGGTGGGTCTCCCATGGCTACACCTTC. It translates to CAWWVSHGYTF. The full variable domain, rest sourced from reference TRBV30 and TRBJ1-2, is SQTIHQWPATLVQPVGSPLSLECTVEGTSNPNLYWYRQAAGRGLQLLFYSVGIGQISSEVPQNLSASRPQDRQFILSSKKLLLSDSGFYLCAWWVSHGYTFGSGTRLTVV.

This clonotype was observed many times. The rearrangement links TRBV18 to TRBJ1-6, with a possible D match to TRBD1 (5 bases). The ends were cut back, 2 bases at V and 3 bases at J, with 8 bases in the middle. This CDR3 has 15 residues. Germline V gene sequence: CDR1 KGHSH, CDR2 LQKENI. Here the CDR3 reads CASSPTGGYNSPLHF. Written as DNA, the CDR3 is TGTGCCAGCTCACCAACTGGGGGCTATAATTCACCCCTCCACTTT.

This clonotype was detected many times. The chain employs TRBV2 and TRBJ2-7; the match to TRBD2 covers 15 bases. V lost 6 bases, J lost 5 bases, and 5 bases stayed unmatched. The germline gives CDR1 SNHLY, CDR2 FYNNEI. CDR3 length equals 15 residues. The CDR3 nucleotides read TGTGCCAGCAGCAGGACTAGCGGGAGGGCTAACGAGCAGTACTTC. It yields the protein CASSRTSGRANEQYF.

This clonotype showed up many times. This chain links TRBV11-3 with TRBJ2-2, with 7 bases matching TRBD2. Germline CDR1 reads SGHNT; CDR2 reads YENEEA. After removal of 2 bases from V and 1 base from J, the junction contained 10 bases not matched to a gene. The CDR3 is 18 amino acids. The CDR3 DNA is TGTGCCAGCAGCTTAACCCTCCCCGGGAGGCGGAACACCGGGGAGCTGTTTTTT. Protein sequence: CASSLTLPGRRNTGELFF.

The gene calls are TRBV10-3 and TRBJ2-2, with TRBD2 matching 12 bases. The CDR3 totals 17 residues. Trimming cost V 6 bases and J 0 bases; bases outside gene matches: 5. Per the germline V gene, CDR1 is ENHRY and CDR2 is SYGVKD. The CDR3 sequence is CAIRRLAGATNTGELFF. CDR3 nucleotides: TGTGCCATCAGACGACTAGCGGGGGCCACGAACACCGGGGAGCTGTTTTTT.

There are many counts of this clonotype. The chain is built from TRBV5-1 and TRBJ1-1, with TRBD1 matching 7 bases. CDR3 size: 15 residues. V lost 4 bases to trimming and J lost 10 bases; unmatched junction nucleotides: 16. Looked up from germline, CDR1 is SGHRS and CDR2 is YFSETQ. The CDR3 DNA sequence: TGCGCCAGCAGCATATCAACAGGGGTCGGGGGTACAGCTTTCTTT. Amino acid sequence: CASSISTGVGGTAFF.

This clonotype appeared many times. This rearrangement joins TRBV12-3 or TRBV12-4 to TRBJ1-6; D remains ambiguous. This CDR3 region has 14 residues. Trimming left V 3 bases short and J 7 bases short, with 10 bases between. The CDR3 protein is CASSLGPGNSPLHF. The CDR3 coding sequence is TGTGCCAGCAGTTTGGGCCCTGGGAATTCACCCCTCCACTTT.

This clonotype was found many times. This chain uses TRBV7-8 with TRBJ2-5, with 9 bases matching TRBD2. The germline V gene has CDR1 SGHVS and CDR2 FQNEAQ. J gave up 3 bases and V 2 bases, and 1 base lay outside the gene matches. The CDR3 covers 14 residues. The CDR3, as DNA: TGTGCCAGCAGCTTATCTAGCGGGGAAGAGACCCAGTACTTC. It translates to CASSLSSGEETQYF.

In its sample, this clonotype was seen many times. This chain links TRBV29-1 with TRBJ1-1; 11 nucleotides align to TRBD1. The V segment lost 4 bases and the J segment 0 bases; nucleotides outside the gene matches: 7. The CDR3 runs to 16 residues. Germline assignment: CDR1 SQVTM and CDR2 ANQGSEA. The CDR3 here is CSVVGTGGSMNTEAFF. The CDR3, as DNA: TGCAGCGTTGTCGGGACAGGGGGATCGATGAACACTGAAGCTTTCTTT.

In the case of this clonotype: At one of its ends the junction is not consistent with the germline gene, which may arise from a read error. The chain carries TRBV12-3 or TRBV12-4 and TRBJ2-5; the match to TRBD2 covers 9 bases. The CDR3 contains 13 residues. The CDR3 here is CASSLGSSGNRNF. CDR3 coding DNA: TGTGCCAGCAGTTTAGGGTCTAGCGGGAATAGGAACTTC.

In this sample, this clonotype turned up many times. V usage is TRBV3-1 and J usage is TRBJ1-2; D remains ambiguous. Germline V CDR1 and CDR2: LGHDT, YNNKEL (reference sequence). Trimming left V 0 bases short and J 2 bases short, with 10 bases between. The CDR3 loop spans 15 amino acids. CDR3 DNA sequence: TGTGCCAGCAGCCAAGATTACTACGACAACTATGGCTACACCTTC. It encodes CASSQDYYDNYGYTF.

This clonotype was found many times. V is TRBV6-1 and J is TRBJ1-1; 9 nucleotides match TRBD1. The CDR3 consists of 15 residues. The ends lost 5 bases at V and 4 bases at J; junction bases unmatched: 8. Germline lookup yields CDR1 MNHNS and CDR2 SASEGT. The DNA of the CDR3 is TGTGCCAGCAGTAGTACCGGGACAGGGCCCACTGAAGCTTTCTTT. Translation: CASSSTGTGPTEAFF.

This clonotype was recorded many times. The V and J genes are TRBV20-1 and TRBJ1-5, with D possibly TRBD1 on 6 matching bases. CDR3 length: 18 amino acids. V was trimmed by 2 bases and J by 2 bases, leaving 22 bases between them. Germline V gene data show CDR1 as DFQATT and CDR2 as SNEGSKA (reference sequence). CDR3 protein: CSARPGTRRLLGNQPQHF. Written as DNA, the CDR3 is TGCAGTGCTAGACCCGGGACAAGGAGATTATTGGGCAATCAGCCCCAGCATTTT.

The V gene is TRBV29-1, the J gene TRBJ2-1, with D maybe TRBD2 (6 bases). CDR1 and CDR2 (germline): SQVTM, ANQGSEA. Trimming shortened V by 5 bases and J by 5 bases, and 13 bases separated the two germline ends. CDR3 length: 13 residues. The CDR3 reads CSVSGTGNNEQFF. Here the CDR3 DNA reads TGCAGCGTTTCCGGGACTGGAAACAATGAGCAGTTCTTC.

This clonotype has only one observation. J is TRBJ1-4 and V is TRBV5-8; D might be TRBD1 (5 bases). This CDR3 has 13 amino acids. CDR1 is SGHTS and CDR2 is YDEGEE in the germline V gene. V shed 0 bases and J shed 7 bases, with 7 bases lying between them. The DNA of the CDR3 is TGTGCCAGCAGCTTGGTCAGGGCTGAAAAACTGTTTTTT. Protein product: CASSLVRAEKLFF.

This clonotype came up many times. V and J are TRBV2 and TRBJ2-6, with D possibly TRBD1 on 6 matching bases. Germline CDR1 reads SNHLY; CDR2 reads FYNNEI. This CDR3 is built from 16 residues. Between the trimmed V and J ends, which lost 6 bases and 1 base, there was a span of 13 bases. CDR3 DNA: TGTGCCAGCAGCCAAAACAGGGAGTCTGGGGCCAACGTCCTGACTTTC. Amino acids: CASSQNRESGANVLTF.

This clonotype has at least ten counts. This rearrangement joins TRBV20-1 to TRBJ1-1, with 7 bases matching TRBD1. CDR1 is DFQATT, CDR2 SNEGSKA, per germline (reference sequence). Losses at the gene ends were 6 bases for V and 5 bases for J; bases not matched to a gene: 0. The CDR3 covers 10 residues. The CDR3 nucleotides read TGCAGTGCCAGGGGGACTGAAGCTTTCTTT. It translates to CSARGTEAFF.

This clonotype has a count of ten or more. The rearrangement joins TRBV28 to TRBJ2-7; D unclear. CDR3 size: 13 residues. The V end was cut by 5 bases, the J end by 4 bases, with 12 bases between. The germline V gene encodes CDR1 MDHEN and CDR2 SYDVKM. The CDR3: CASSTFRPYEQYF. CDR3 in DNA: TGTGCCAGCAGTACGTTTAGGCCATACGAGCAGTACTTC.

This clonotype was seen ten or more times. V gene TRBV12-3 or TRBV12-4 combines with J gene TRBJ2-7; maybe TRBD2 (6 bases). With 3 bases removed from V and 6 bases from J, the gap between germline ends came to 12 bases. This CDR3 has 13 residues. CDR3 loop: CASSFVGSSEQYF. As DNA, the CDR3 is TGTGCCAGCAGTTTTGTCGGGAGTTCCGAGCAGTACTTC.

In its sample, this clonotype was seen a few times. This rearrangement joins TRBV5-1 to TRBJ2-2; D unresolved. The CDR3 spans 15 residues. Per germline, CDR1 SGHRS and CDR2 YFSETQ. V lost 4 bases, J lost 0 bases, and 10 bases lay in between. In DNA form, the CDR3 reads TGCGCCAGCAGCAGGAGAGGAACGAACACCGGGGAGCTGTTTTTT. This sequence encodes CASSRRGTNTGELFF.

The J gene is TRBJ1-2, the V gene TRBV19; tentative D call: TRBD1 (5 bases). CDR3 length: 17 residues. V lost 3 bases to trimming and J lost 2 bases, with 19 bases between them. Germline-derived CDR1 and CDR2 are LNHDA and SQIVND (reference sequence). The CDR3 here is CASSMYRQKGPNYGYTF. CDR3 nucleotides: TGTGCCAGTAGTATGTACAGGCAAAAGGGTCCCAACTATGGCTACACCTTC.

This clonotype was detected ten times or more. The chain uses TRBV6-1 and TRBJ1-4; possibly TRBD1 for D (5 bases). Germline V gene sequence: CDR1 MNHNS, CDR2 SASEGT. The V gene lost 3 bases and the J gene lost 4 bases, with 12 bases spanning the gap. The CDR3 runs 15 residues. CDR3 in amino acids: CASSDGTAFNEKLFF. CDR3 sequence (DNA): TGTGCCAGCAGTGACGGGACGGCGTTTAATGAAAAACTGTTTTTT.

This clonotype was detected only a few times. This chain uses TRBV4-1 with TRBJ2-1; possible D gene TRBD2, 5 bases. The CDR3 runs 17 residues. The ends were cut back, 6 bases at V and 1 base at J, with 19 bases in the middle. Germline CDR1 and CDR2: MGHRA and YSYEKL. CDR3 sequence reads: CASRTAAAGRSYNEQFF. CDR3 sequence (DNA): TGCGCCAGCAGGACCGCCGCCGCGGGTCGATCCTACAATGAGCAGTTCTTC.

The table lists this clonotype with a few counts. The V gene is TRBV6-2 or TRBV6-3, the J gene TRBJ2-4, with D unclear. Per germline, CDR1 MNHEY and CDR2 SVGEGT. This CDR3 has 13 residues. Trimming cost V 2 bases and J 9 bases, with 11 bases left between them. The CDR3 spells CASSYVGSGIQYF. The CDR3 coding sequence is TGTGCCAGCAGTTACGTCGGTTCCGGCATTCAGTACTTC.